The 27 T cell receptor beta chains below come from one sample, sequenced in a study of T cells expressing NK-cell markers. TCRdb reworked the 5' RACE reads into one entry per CDR3 protein, no DNA. The sample has about 160,000 distinct CDR3 sequences, and its top ten clones hold about 18%. What was sequenced was blood T cells: a sorted CD56 or NKG2C T cell subset, CD4+ or CD8+ T cells, or bulk PBMC T cells (not recorded which). The receptors were sampled from a woman between 18 and 75 years old in good health.

The chain has TRBV11-2 and TRBJ2-2; TCRdb outputs TRBD2, but without DNA this stays unchecked. This CDR3 comprises 16 residues. The germline V gene has CDR1 SGHAT and CDR2 FQNNGV. The CDR3 here is CASSSLAGTNTGELFF.

The chain couples TRBV20-1 to TRBJ1-1; TCRdb gives TRBD1 as the D gene, but with no DNA this cannot be confirmed. This CDR3 has 14 amino acids. Germline V gene data show CDR1 as DFQATT and CDR2 as SNEGSKA (reference sequence). The CDR3 loop reads CSARDLSGGTEAFF.

The gene calls are TRBV7-3 and TRBJ2-2; lacking DNA, the TRBD1 call made by TCRdb goes unchecked. The CDR3 contains 15 residues. In germline, CDR1 is SGHTA, CDR2 FQGTGA. The CDR3 is CASSLGQGDTGELFF.

The chain carries TRBV4-2 and TRBJ2-1; TCRdb's D call of TRBD2 is untestable without DNA. This CDR3 comprises 15 residues. The V gene's germline CDR1 is LGHNA and CDR2 YNFKEQ. The CDR3 region is CASSPLAGAHNEQFF.

This chain connects TRBV15 to TRBJ2-5; no DNA is available, so the TRBD2 call from TCRdb remains unchecked. Germline lookup yields CDR1 LNHNV and CDR2 YYDKDF (reference sequence). The CDR3 length is 14 residues. This CDR3 reads CATSRDRAAETQYF.

This chain connects TRBV5-1 to TRBJ1-1. The germline V gene has CDR1 SGHRS and CDR2 YFSETQ. The CDR3 extends over 13 amino acids. This chain's CDR3 is CASTESVNTEAFF.

V gene TRBV6-1 combines with J gene TRBJ1-5. Germline loops: CDR1 MNHNS, CDR2 SASEGT. CDR3 length: 18 residues. The CDR3 region is CASSILEGRTQGNQPQHF.

The chain combines TRBV11-2 with TRBJ1-1. Germline loops: CDR1 SGHAT, CDR2 FQNNGV. The CDR3 runs to 15 residues. This CDR3 reads CASSLDQVRMAEAFF.

The V call is TRBV27, the J call TRBJ1-1; the TCRdb D gene call, TRBD1, has no DNA to confirm it. This CDR3 has 16 amino acids. Germline assignment: CDR1 MNHEY and CDR2 SMNVEV (reference sequence). Here the CDR3 reads CASSLWTGQGEAEAFF.

The rearrangement links TRBV7-9 to TRBJ2-1; lacking DNA, the TRBD1 call made by TCRdb goes unchecked. The CDR3 is 14 amino acids. CDR1 and CDR2 (germline): SEHNR, FQNEAQ (reference sequence). The CDR3 reads CASSYTGPRAEQFF.

This chain links TRBV7-3 with TRBJ2-6; checking the TCRdb D call of TRBD2 is not possible without DNA. Germline loops: CDR1 SGHTA, CDR2 FQGTGA. The CDR3 covers 18 residues. This CDR3 reads CASSLTGRAGYGANVLTF.

The chain employs TRBV12-3 or TRBV12-4 and TRBJ1-3. The CDR3 consists of 15 residues. CDR3: CASTLHHNSGNTIYF.

Here the CDR3 reads CASSRDREGYTF. V usage is TRBV12-3 or TRBV12-4 and J usage is TRBJ1-2; the TCRdb call, TRBD1, lacks DNA for checking. The CDR3 runs 12 residues.

The chain carries TRBV9 and TRBJ2-5. The CDR3 runs to 16 residues. The V gene's germline CDR1 is SGDLS and CDR2 YYNGEE. CDR3 region: CASSVHVQTLQETQYF.

J is TRBJ2-5 and V is TRBV5-1; no DNA is available, so the TRBD2 call from TCRdb remains unchecked. In germline, CDR1 is SGHRS, CDR2 YFSETQ. The CDR3 length is 13 residues. CDR3 sequence: CASSSLAGETQYF.

This rearrangement joins TRBV13 to TRBJ2-5; TCRdb's D gene call, TRBD2, goes unchecked for lack of DNA. CDR1 is PRHDT and CDR2 is FYEKMQ in the germline V gene (reference sequence). The length of the CDR3 is 13 residues. CDR3 sequence: CASSTGLQETQYF.

The gene calls are TRBV5-5 and TRBJ2-1; TCRdb proposes TRBD2, but this gene call is untestable without DNA. Per the germline V gene, CDR1 is SGHKS and CDR2 is YYEKEE (reference sequence). The CDR3 contains 14 residues. The CDR3 sequence: CASSWGSGSHEQFF.

V gene TRBV5-1 combines with J gene TRBJ1-3. The CDR3 extends over 15 amino acids. Germline-derived CDR1 and CDR2 are SGHRS and YFSETQ. CDR3 residues: CASSPELRAGNTIYF.

J is TRBJ1-6 and V is TRBV7-9; TCRdb reports TRBD1, a call that lacks DNA to check it against. This CDR3 is built from 14 residues. CDR1 SEHNR and CDR2 FQNEAQ come from the germline V gene (reference sequence). CDR3 in amino acids: CASSLGDSNSPLHF.

The chain couples TRBV7-2 to TRBJ2-5; TCRdb proposes TRBD1, but this gene call is untestable without DNA. CDR3 length: 14 amino acids. Germline CDR1 reads SGHTA; CDR2 reads FQGNSA. The CDR3 is CASSLNRGVETQYF.

This chain uses TRBV14 with TRBJ2-1; TCRdb reports TRBD1, a call that lacks DNA to check it against. Germline assignment: CDR1 SGHDN and CDR2 FVKESK. CDR3 length: 18 residues. CDR3 in amino acids: CASSQWTGGRIAGNEQFF.

V usage is TRBV5-1 and J usage is TRBJ2-7; with no DNA, the TCRdb D assignment of TRBD2 cannot be verified. The germline V gene has CDR1 SGHRS and CDR2 YFSETQ. The CDR3 spans 16 residues. This chain's CDR3 is CASSLGSSLSSYEQYF.

This chain uses TRBV6-2 or TRBV6-3 with TRBJ1-1. Germline V gene lookup returns CDR1 MNHEY and CDR2 SVGEGT. The length of the CDR3 is 16 residues. CDR3 sequence: CASKLGGIGGGTEAFF.

This chain connects TRBV7-9 to TRBJ1-1; there is no DNA to check the TCRdb D call of TRBD1. The germline gives CDR1 SEHNR, CDR2 FQNEAQ (reference sequence). CDR3 length: 14 residues. The CDR3 sequence is CASSSDTPNTEAFF.

The gene calls are TRBV2 and TRBJ2-7; TCRdb reports TRBD2, a call that lacks DNA to check it against. Germline V gene data show CDR1 as SNHLY and CDR2 as FYNNEI. This CDR3 has 14 residues. CDR3 sequence: CASRTSGRAYEQYF. The full variable domain, with the rest looked up from reference TRBV2 and TRBJ2-7, is EPEVTQTPSHQVTQMGQEVILRCVPISNHLYFYWYRQILGQKVEFLVSFYNNEISEKSEIFDDQFSVERPDGSNFTLKIRSTKLEDSAMYFCASRTSGRAYEQYFGPGTRLTVT.

This rearrangement joins TRBV11-2 to TRBJ1-1; as DNA is missing, the TRBD1 call by TCRdb cannot be tested. Germline CDR1 reads SGHAT; CDR2 reads FQNNGV. This CDR3 has 13 amino acids. Here the CDR3 reads CASSLKTAFEAFF.

The chain carries TRBV29-1 and TRBJ1-5. CDR1 and CDR2 from the germline V gene are SQVTM and ANQGSEA. The length of the CDR3 is 13 residues. This chain's CDR3 is CSVAGRGGQPQHF.